These 2 T cell receptor beta chains originate from one sample sequenced in a study of cytomegalovirus exposure and HLA in healthy donors. TCRdb's table, derived via immunoSEQ multiplex PCR, lists solely in-frame clones and lacks some. The repertoire holds about 130,000 clones, with 95% to 96% as singletons. Material: PBMCs. All receptors come from a man aged 18 to 29 in good health and CMV-seronegative.

This sequence joins TRBV5-6 and TRBJ1-3, with TRBD1 matching 7 bases. The CDR3 loop spans 16 amino acids. Germline CDR1 reads SGHDT; CDR2 reads YYEEEE. After removal of 2 bases from V and 3 bases from J, the junction contained 8 bases not matched to a gene. DNA of the CDR3: TGTGCCAGCAGCTTACCTACAGGGGCTAGTGGAAACACCATATATTTT. It is translated as CASSLPTGASGNTIYF.

This sequence joins TRBV28 and TRBJ1-1, with D perhaps TRBD1 (5 bases). The V and J ends lost 6 bases and 6 bases respectively, with 20 bases between them. This CDR3 is 15 amino acids long. In germline, CDR1 is MDHEN, CDR2 SYDVKM. CDR3 protein: CASSSQGVLLAEAFF. The CDR3 nucleotides read TGTGCCAGCAGCTCCCAAGGGGTACTCCTAGCTGAAGCTTTCTTT.